These 30 T cell receptor beta chains were sequenced from one sample in a study of sequential checkpoint blockade in melanoma. Assay: immunoSEQ multiplex PCR; the TCRdb copy retains only in-frame clones and omits some. The sample includes roughly 31,000 clones, 80% to 90% seen only once; the top ten take 22%. Treatment specified: randomized to nivolumab then ipilimumab (arm A) or the reverse (arm B). The sequenced sample was CD8+ T cells sorted from blood (inferred from file names), obtained from a patient given nivolumab and ipilimumab in sequence. These receptors were obtained from a human donor with melanoma.

The chain joins TRBV11-2 to TRBJ1-5, with 8 bases lining up with TRBD1. The CDR3 is 13 amino acids. Germline lookup yields CDR1 SGHAT and CDR2 FQNNGV. Trimming took 3 bases from V and 5 from J; bases not matched to a gene: 0. CDR3 nucleotides: TGTGCCAGCAGCTTGACAGGGGATCAGCCCCAGCATTTT. Its translation: CASSLTGDQPQHF. Supplemented by reference TRBV11-2 and TRBJ1-5, the full variable domain reads EAGVAQSPRYKIIEKRQSVAFWCNPISGHATLYWYQQILGQGPKLLIQFQNNGVVDDSQLPKDRFSAERLKGVDSTLKIQPAKLEDSAVYLCASSLTGDQPQHFGDGTRLSIL.

V is TRBV14 and J is TRBJ1-2, with 8 bases matching TRBD1. The germline V gene encodes CDR1 SGHDN and CDR2 FVKESK. V lost 3 bases to trimming and J lost 5 bases; unmatched junction nucleotides: 2. The CDR3 spans 13 residues. In nucleotides, the CDR3 is TGTGCCAGCAGCCACCGGACAGGGTATGGCTACACCTTC. Its translation: CASSHRTGYGYTF.

The count of this clone is one. This chain connects TRBV14 to TRBJ2-7, with D perhaps matching TRBD2 (5 bases). CDR1 is SGHDN, CDR2 FVKESK, per germline. The CDR3 totals 16 residues. With 1 base removed from V and 1 base from J, the gap between germline ends came to 14 bases. The CDR3: CASSQGWGASSYEQYF. The DNA for the CDR3 is TGTGCCAGCAGCCAAGGTTGGGGAGCCTCATCCTACGAGCAGTACTTC.

This rearrangement joins TRBV27 to TRBJ2-1, with TRBD2 as a possible D gene (6 bases). With 5 bases removed from V and 3 bases from J, the gap between germline ends came to 17 bases. The CDR3 runs to 16 residues. Looked up from germline, CDR1 is MNHEY and CDR2 is SMNVEV (reference sequence). The CDR3 reads CASSLYRDSDYNEQFF. Here the CDR3 DNA reads TGTGCCAGCAGTCTATACCGGGACTCCGACTACAATGAGCAGTTCTTC.

This sequence joins TRBV6-5 and TRBJ2-5; possible D gene TRBD1, 6 bases. The CDR3 contains 15 residues. The germline V gene has CDR1 MNHEY and CDR2 SVGAGI. Between the trimmed V and J ends, which lost 2 bases and 0 bases, there was a span of 10 bases. The CDR3 reads CASSYGGAYQETQYF. CDR3 nucleotide sequence: TGTGCCAGCAGTTACGGGGGCGCGTACCAAGAGACCCAGTACTTC.

V and J are TRBV19 and TRBJ1-2; 9 nucleotides line up with TRBD1. The junction had 11 bases not matched to a gene; V was cut back by 4 bases and J by 8 bases. This CDR3 has 15 amino acids. The germline V gene encodes CDR1 LNHDA and CDR2 SQIVND (reference sequence). This CDR3 reads CASSTFAGTGYGYTF. CDR3 in DNA: TGTGCCAGTAGTACCTTCGCCGGGACAGGGTACGGCTACACCTTC. Looking up the rest from reference TRBV19 and TRBJ1-2 gives the full variable domain: DGGITQSPKYLFRKEGQNVTLSCEQNLNHDAMYWYRQDPGQGLRLIYYSQIVNDFQKGDIAEGYSVSREKKESFPLTVTSAQKNPTAFYLCASSTFAGTGYGYTFGSGTRLTVV.

As regards this clone: At one end the junction does not follow the germline gene, possibly because of a read error. This chain connects TRBV5-8 to TRBJ2-6, with D perhaps TRBD1 (5 bases). The CDR3 totals 16 residues. Per germline, CDR1 SGHTS and CDR2 YDEGEE. Written as DNA, the CDR3 is TGCGCCAGCAGCCCTGGCGCAGGGTCCGGGGCCAACGTCCTGACTTTC. It yields the protein CASSPGAGSGANVLTF.

The V and J genes are TRBV18 and TRBJ2-7; 9 bases line up with TRBD2. V lost 5 bases to trimming and J lost 2 bases; unmatched junction nucleotides: 7. CDR1 and CDR2 (germline): KGHSH, LQKENI. The CDR3 sequence is 15 residues long. For the CDR3, the DNA is TGTGCCAGCTCAGAATCTAGCGGGACGACCTACGAGCAGTACTTC. Translation gives CASSESSGTTYEQYF.

CDR3 residues: CASSLKLAGGPSYNEQFF. The CDR3 DNA sequence: TGTGCCAGCAGCTTAAAACTAGCGGGGGGGCCAAGCTACAATGAGCAGTTCTTC. The chain couples TRBV7-8 to TRBJ2-1; TRBD2 agrees at 13 bases. After removal of 2 bases from V and 3 bases from J, the junction contained 7 bases not matched to a gene. From germline, CDR1 is SGHVS and CDR2 FQNEAQ. This CDR3 spans 18 amino acids. Based on the CDR3 plus reference TRBV7-8 and TRBJ2-1, the full variable domain is GAGVSQSPRYKVAKRGQDVALRCDPISGHVSLFWYQQALGQGPEFLTYFQNEAQLDKSGLPSDRFFAERPEGSVSTLKIQRTQQEDSAVYLCASSLKLAGGPSYNEQFFGPGTRLTVL.

The rearrangement uses TRBV4-3 and TRBJ1-1; TRBD1 matches 8 bases. With V trimmed by 4 bases and J by 0 bases, 4 bases remained unmatched. There are 15 residues in the CDR3. Germline CDR1 and CDR2: LGHNA and YSLEER. Here the CDR3 reads CASSLRTGLNTEAFF. CDR3 nucleotides: TGCGCCAGCAGCCTCCGGACAGGGCTGAACACTGAAGCTTTCTTT.

The chain employs TRBV28 and TRBJ1-2; D remains unclear. Deletions cut 2 bases from V and 8 bases from J, with 9 bases between. Germline CDR1 and CDR2: MDHEN and SYDVKM. The CDR3 sequence is 12 residues long. Here the CDR3 reads CASSLAAGGYTF. For the CDR3, the DNA is TGTGCCAGCAGTTTAGCCGCGGGGGGCTACACCTTC.

This chain connects TRBV27 to TRBJ1-1, with D possibly TRBD1 on 5 matching bases. The CDR3 has 15 amino acids. Germline V gives CDR1 MNHEY, CDR2 SMNVEV (reference sequence). V lost 0 bases to trimming and J lost 2 bases, with 10 bases between them. This CDR3 reads CASSLSRQPNTEAFF. The CDR3 nucleotides read TGTGCCAGCAGTTTATCGAGACAGCCTAACACTGAAGCTTTCTTT.

The chain combines TRBV30 with TRBJ1-1; TRBD1 matches 12 bases. The CDR3 is 13 amino acids. The ends lost 3 bases at V and 6 bases at J; junction bases unmatched: 2. The V gene's germline CDR1 is GTSNPN and CDR2 SVGIG (reference sequence). CDR3 in amino acids: CAWRGDRGPEAFF. The CDR3 coding sequence is TGTGCCTGGAGGGGGGACAGGGGGCCTGAAGCTTTCTTT. Looking up the rest from reference TRBV30 and TRBJ1-1 gives the full variable domain: SQTIHQWPATLVQPVGSPLSLECTVEGTSNPNLYWYRQAAGRGLQLLFYSVGIGQISSEVPQNLSASRPQDRQFILSSKKLLLSDSGFYLCAWRGDRGPEAFFGQGTRLTVV.

The chain combines TRBV7-9 with TRBJ2-2, with D hard to call. The CDR3 length is 14 residues. In germline, CDR1 is SEHNR, CDR2 FQNEAQ (reference sequence). V lost 5 bases, J lost 6 bases, and 13 bases lay in between. CDR3 loop: CASSPLVSAGELFF. The DNA for the CDR3 is TGTGCCAGCAGCCCCCTCGTAAGCGCCGGGGAGCTGTTTTTT.

The chain has TRBV6-5 and TRBJ1-1; a weak D match, TRBD1 (6 bases). V was trimmed by 0 bases and J by 4 bases, leaving 9 bases between them. The CDR3 totals 14 residues. CDR1 MNHEY and CDR2 SVGAGI come from the germline V gene. CDR3 in amino acids: CASSYSTGFTEAFF. For the CDR3, the DNA is TGTGCCAGCAGTTACTCTACAGGGTTCACTGAAGCTTTCTTT.

This clone is medium-sized within its sample. J is TRBJ2-2 and V is TRBV6-1; 8 bases map to TRBD1. This CDR3 comprises 13 residues. The junction had 0 bases not matched to a gene; V was cut back by 6 bases and J by 3 bases. Looked up from germline, CDR1 is MNHNS and CDR2 is SASEGT. CDR3 loop: CASRTGDTGELFF. DNA of the CDR3: TGTGCCAGCAGGACAGGGGACACCGGGGAGCTGTTTTTT.

The rearrangement uses TRBV10-1 and TRBJ2-7; maybe TRBD2 (5 bases). The germline V and J ends were trimmed by 4 bases and 0 bases, with 13 bases remaining between them. The CDR3 is 15 residues long. The germline gives CDR1 WNHNN, CDR2 SYGVQD (reference sequence). The CDR3 region has the DNA TGCGCCAGCAGTGGCGGAGCGGCGAGCTCCTACGAGCAGTACTTC. It translates to CASSGGAASSYEQYF.

The genes are TRBV6-5 and TRBJ1-2, with D tentatively TRBD1 (6 bases). This CDR3 contains 13 residues. V was pared by 6 bases and J by 4 bases, with 12 bases between. Germline V gene sequence: CDR1 MNHEY, CDR2 SVGAGI. This chain's CDR3 is CASSDTTGYGYTF. The CDR3 bases are TGTGCCAGCAGCGATACGACAGGCTATGGCTACACCTTC.

J is TRBJ2-1 and V is TRBV7-9, with D hard to call. There are 12 residues in the CDR3. Per germline, CDR1 SEHNR and CDR2 FQNEAQ (reference sequence). V was cut by 2 bases and J by 5 bases, with 4 bases left in between. The CDR3 is CASSLNNNEQFF. Written as DNA, the CDR3 is TGTGCCAGCAGCTTAAATAACAATGAGCAGTTCTTC.

This clone showed up just a few times. V and J are TRBV28 and TRBJ2-1; possible D gene TRBD2, 5 bases. Trimming removed 6 bases from V and 6 bases from J, with 21 bases in between. Per germline, CDR1 MDHEN and CDR2 SYDVKM. The CDR3 has 16 residues. CDR3: CASSDLRASLGNEQFF. The CDR3, as DNA: TGTGCCAGCAGCGACCTGCGGGCCTCTCTAGGCAATGAGCAGTTCTTC.

This chain joins TRBV15 and TRBJ2-7; a possible D gene is TRBD2 (5 bases). Trimming shortened V by 8 bases and J by 2 bases, and 16 bases separated the two germline ends. This CDR3 comprises 14 residues. Germline lookup yields CDR1 LNHNV and CDR2 YYDKDF (reference sequence). DNA of the CDR3: TGTGCCACCCGCGGTCCGGAGAGGGCCTACGAGCAGTACTTC. Its translation is CATRGPERAYEQYF.

The V call is TRBV9, the J call TRBJ2-7, with 11 bases matching TRBD2. The CDR3 has 14 amino acids. The germline gives CDR1 SGDLS, CDR2 YYNGEE. V lost 2 bases, J lost 7 bases, and 5 bases stayed unmatched. The CDR3 nucleotides are TGTGCCAGCAGCGTTAGCGGGGGGGCAAAAGAGCAGTACTTC. Translation gives CASSVSGGAKEQYF.

The chain employs TRBV10-3 and TRBJ2-6; TRBD1 matches 9 bases. V gave up 4 bases and J gave up 3 bases; unmatched junction bases: 13. CDR1 and CDR2 from the germline V gene are ENHRY and SYGVKD. The CDR3 contains 19 residues. CDR3 coding DNA: TGTGCCATCAGTGGGACAGGGGAAAGTTCGTTATTTGGGGCCAACGTCCTGACTTTC. This encodes CAISGTGESSLFGANVLTF.

The V call is TRBV9, the J call TRBJ2-1; D is ambiguous. This CDR3 is built from 14 residues. Germline V gives CDR1 SGDLS, CDR2 YYNGEE. Trimming stripped 3 bases from V and 2 bases from J, with 9 bases between. As DNA, the CDR3 is TGTGCCAGCAGCGCTCGCGGTCCCTACAATGAGCAGTTCTTC. Protein: CASSARGPYNEQFF. Variable domain in full (rest from reference TRBV9 and TRBJ2-1): DSGVTQTPKHLITATGQRVTLRCSPRSGDLSVYWYQQSLDQGLQFLIQYYNGEERAKGNILERFSAQQFPDLHSELNLSSLELGDSALYFCASSARGPYNEQFFGPGTRLTVL.

J is TRBJ2-7 and V is TRBV15; no firm D call. The V gene's germline CDR1 is LNHNV and CDR2 YYDKDF (reference sequence). The CDR3 runs to 14 residues. V dropped 5 bases and J dropped 0 bases, with 11 bases sitting between them. CDR3 residues: CATSREADSYEQYF. For the CDR3, the DNA is TGTGCCACCAGCCGCGAGGCAGACTCCTACGAGCAGTACTTC.

V is TRBV29-1 and J is TRBJ1-2, with D tentatively TRBD1 (6 bases). Trimming removed 5 bases from V and 4 bases from J, with 14 bases in between. Germline CDR1 reads SQVTM; CDR2 reads ANQGSEA. This CDR3 is 13 amino acids long. The CDR3 sequence is CSVRTDWVYGYTF. CDR3 nucleotides: TGCAGCGTTCGGACAGATTGGGTCTATGGCTACACCTTC. Full variable domain (outside the CDR3, taken from reference TRBV29-1 and TRBJ1-2): SAVISQKPSRDICQRGTSLTIQCQVDSQVTMMFWYRQQPGQSLTLIATANQGSEATYESGFVIDKFPISRPNLTFSTLTVSNMSPEDSSIYLCSVRTDWVYGYTFGSGTRLTVV.

The genes are TRBV7-6 and TRBJ2-2; 7 nucleotides match TRBD1. Germline assignment: CDR1 SGHVS and CDR2 FNYEAQ. V dropped 5 bases and J dropped 3; count of bases not matched to a gene: 6. The CDR3 has 15 residues. CDR3 DNA: TGTGCCAGCAGCCCCGGGACAGCTTACACCGGGGAGCTGTTTTTT. Protein product: CASSPGTAYTGELFF.

The chain combines TRBV19 with TRBJ1-1; D remains ambiguous. Trimming removed 3 bases at V and 0 bases at J, with 5 bases between. CDR1 is LNHDA and CDR2 is SQIVND in the germline V gene (reference sequence). The CDR3 runs to 13 residues. The CDR3 DNA is TGTGCCAGTAGTATTAGCCTGAACACTGAAGCTTTCTTT. This sequence encodes CASSISLNTEAFF.

CDR3 sequence: CASSYAGEGYEQYF. The CDR3 nucleotides read TGTGCCAGCAGTTACGCCGGGGAGGGCTACGAGCAGTACTTC. This chain uses TRBV6-5 with TRBJ2-7, with TRBD2 matching 7 bases. Germline values: CDR1 MNHEY, CDR2 SVGAGI. The length of the CDR3 is 14 residues. V shed 2 bases and J 3 bases; nucleotides not matched to a gene: 4.

The J gene is TRBJ2-2, the V gene TRBV19; no clear D gene. Trimming took off 1 base at V and 4 bases at J, with 10 bases between the two ends. The length of the CDR3 is 15 residues. Germline V gene lookup returns CDR1 LNHDA and CDR2 SQIVND (reference sequence). DNA of the CDR3: TGTGCCAGTAGTATAGCGTATGCGAGCACCGGGGAGCTGTTTTTT. Residues: CASSIAYASTGELFF.